A single sample is the source of the 29 T cell receptor beta chains below, sequenced in a study of blood T cell repertoires in COVID-19. Produced via immunoSEQ multiplex PCR; TCRdb's table is partial and in-frame only. The sample includes over 350,000 clones, 70% to 90% of them seen just once. Input material: PBMCs or T cells enriched from blood (not recorded which). The receptors were gathered from a woman aged 18-29 years with acute COVID-19.

The chain employs TRBV7-6 and TRBJ2-1, with TRBD2 matching over 9 bases. The CDR3 sequence is 15 residues long. Losses at the gene ends were 2 bases for V and 4 bases for J; bases not matched to a gene: 3. The germline gives CDR1 SGHVS, CDR2 FNYEAQ. The CDR3 reads CASSLQAGGYNEQFF. The CDR3 DNA follows: TGTGCCAGCAGCTTACAAGCGGGGGGATACAATGAGCAGTTCTTC.

The chain joins TRBV5-6 to TRBJ2-7; 9 positions agree with TRBD2. This CDR3 comprises 14 residues. Germline CDR1 is SGHDT and CDR2 is YYEEEE. V shed 7 bases and J 1 base; nucleotides not matched to a gene: 6. In nucleotides, the CDR3 is TGTGCCAGCCCCGGGCGGGAGGGATCCTACGAGCAGTACTTC. It encodes CASPGREGSYEQYF.

This chain joins TRBV6-5 and TRBJ2-7, with 8 nucleotides matching TRBD2. The germline V gene encodes CDR1 MNHEY and CDR2 SVGAGI. J gave up 3 bases and V 5 bases, and 6 bases lay outside the gene matches. The CDR3 extends over 14 amino acids. The DNA for the CDR3 is TGTGCCAGCAGTAACCGAGCGGGAGACTACGAGCAGTACTTC. As protein: CASSNRAGDYEQYF.

The chain employs TRBV19 and TRBJ2-4; 7 bases match TRBD1. The CDR3 has 16 amino acids. Unmatched junction bases numbered 14, after V lost 5 bases and J lost 7 bases. Germline loops: CDR1 LNHDA, CDR2 SQIVND (reference sequence). The DNA for the CDR3 is TGTGCCAGTAGTGTCGACGGGGCAGGGGGTTGGAACATTCAGTACTTC. Translated: CASSVDGAGGWNIQYF.

In its sample, this clone was seen a few times. V usage is TRBV7-9 and J usage is TRBJ2-2; 7 nucleotides match TRBD2. Per the germline V gene, CDR1 is SEHNR and CDR2 is FQNEAQ (reference sequence). The CDR3 is made up of 14 amino acids. J was trimmed by 5 bases and V by 5 bases; bases with no gene match: 5. CDR3 bases: TGTGCCAGCAGCGGGCCTAGCGGAACCGGGGAGCTGTTTTTT. Its protein product is CASSGPSGTGELFF.

This chain links TRBV11-3 with TRBJ2-3; TRBD2 agrees at 13 bases. Unmatched junction bases numbered 0, after V lost 1 base and J lost 5 bases. Germline CDR1 SGHNT, CDR2 YENEEA. The CDR3 covers 15 residues. The CDR3 region is CASSLGLAGGDTQYF. CDR3 nucleotide sequence: TGTGCCAGCAGCTTAGGACTAGCGGGAGGAGATACGCAGTATTTT.

About this clone: Different DNA sequences within this sample yield the same CDR3. This chain links TRBV12-3 or TRBV12-4 with TRBJ1-1; the D is unclear. Trimming left V 3 bases short and J 1 base short, with 6 bases between. CDR3 length: 13 residues. The CDR3 sequence: CASSLGGNTEAFF. In DNA form, the CDR3 reads TGTGCCAGCAGTTTGGGAGGGAACACTGAAGCTTTCTTT.

This clone was detected a few times. The V and J genes are TRBV6-2 or TRBV6-3 and TRBJ1-5; D is undetermined. V lost 5 bases to trimming and J lost 0 bases, with 17 bases between them. Germline V gene sequence: CDR1 MNHEY, CDR2 SVGEGT. This CDR3 has 17 residues. The CDR3, as DNA: TGTGCCAGCAGTACCCTCAGAGGAAGATATAGCAATCAGCCCCAGCATTTT. Translated: CASSTLRGRYSNQPQHF.

V and J are TRBV28 and TRBJ1-5, with a possible D match to TRBD1 (6 bases). V gave up 5 bases and J gave up 3 bases, with 29 bases separating them. The CDR3 totals 20 residues. From germline, CDR1 is MDHEN and CDR2 SYDVKM. The CDR3: CASSTHSPTGFLGPNQPQHF. The CDR3 DNA is TGTGCCAGCAGTACGCACAGCCCTACAGGGTTTCTTGGGCCCAATCAGCCCCAGCATTTT.

The V and J genes are TRBV7-9 and TRBJ1-3, with 7 bases matching TRBD1. Germline CDR1 SEHNR, CDR2 FQNEAQ (reference sequence). This CDR3 contains 13 residues. V lost 5 bases to trimming and J lost 6 bases; unmatched junction nucleotides: 4. The CDR3 DNA reads as TGTGCCAGCAGCCCGGGGACAGTAAACACCATATATTTT. It encodes CASSPGTVNTIYF.

The chain couples TRBV6-5 to TRBJ1-2; 7 nucleotides line up with TRBD1. Trimming cost V 0 bases and J 4 bases; bases outside gene matches: 5. Looked up from germline, CDR1 is MNHEY and CDR2 is SVGAGI. The CDR3 loop spans 15 amino acids. The CDR3 sequence: CASSYSTSGGYGYTF. CDR3 coding DNA: TGTGCCAGCAGTTACTCGACATCAGGGGGCTATGGCTACACCTTC.

The chain has TRBV9 and TRBJ1-1; tentatively, D is TRBD1 (6 bases). The CDR3 is 13 amino acids. V was shortened by 5 bases and J by 6 bases, with 14 bases between the two germline ends. CDR1 is SGDLS and CDR2 is YYNGEE in the germline V gene. CDR3 nucleotides: TGTGCCAGCAGTGATCGGACAGCACCTGAAGCTTTCTTT. This codes for CASSDRTAPEAFF.

The gene calls are TRBV7-9 and TRBJ1-5, with TRBD1 as a possible D gene (5 bases). This CDR3 is 16 amino acids long. The germline CDR1 and CDR2 sequences are SEHNR and FQNEAQ (reference sequence). Trimming took off 5 bases at V and 6 bases at J, with 20 bases between the two ends. The CDR3 DNA sequence: TGTGCCAGCAGCACCATCCAGGGAAAGGACGGTCAGCCCCAGCATTTT. Its translation: CASSTIQGKDGQPQHF.

This clone appeared a few times. The V call is TRBV28, the J call TRBJ2-3, with D tentatively TRBD2 (6 bases). The V gene's germline CDR1 is MDHEN and CDR2 SYDVKM. CDR3 length: 15 amino acids. Trimming took 5 bases from V and 0 from J, leaving 12 bases between them. CDR3 coding DNA: TGTGCCAGCAGTAGGGCTGGGACTAGCACAGATACGCAGTATTTT. Translated, it gives CASSRAGTSTDTQYF. The whole variable domain, remainder taken from reference TRBV28 and TRBJ2-3, is DVKVTQSSRYLVKRTGEKVFLECVQDMDHENMFWYRQDPGLGLRLIYFSYDVKMKEKGDIPEGYSVSREKKERFSLILESASTNQTSMYLCASSRAGTSTDTQYFGPGTRLTVL.

This chain uses TRBV3-1 (or the pseudogene TRBV3-2) with TRBJ2-1, with 7 bases lining up with TRBD2. CDR3 length: 13 residues. The J segment lost 6 bases and the V segment lost 6 bases, leaving 5 bases of the junction unmatched. Germline V CDR1 and CDR2: LGHDT, YNNKEL (reference sequence). This CDR3 reads CASSPTSRNEQFF. The CDR3 coding sequence is TGTGCCAGCAGTCCGACTAGCCGCAATGAGCAGTTCTTC.

The J gene is TRBJ2-5, the V gene TRBV5-4; maybe TRBD1 (6 bases). Trimming took 0 bases from V and 4 from J, leaving 10 bases between them. The CDR3 totals 14 residues. Germline assignment: CDR1 SGHNT and CDR2 YYREEE (reference sequence). CDR3: CASSLGQDRETQYF. The CDR3 DNA sequence: TGTGCCAGCAGCTTGGGACAGGACCGAGAGACCCAGTACTTC. Variable domain in full (rest from reference TRBV5-4 and TRBJ2-5): ETGVTQSPTHLIKTRGQQVTLRCSSQSGHNTVSWYQQALGQGPQFIFQYYREEENGRGNFPPRFSGLQFPNYSSELNVNALELDDSALYLCASSLGQDRETQYFGPGTRLLVL.

This chain links TRBV9 with TRBJ2-3, with 8 positions matching TRBD2. Germline CDR1 SGDLS, CDR2 YYNGEE. The CDR3 consists of 14 residues. V gave up 3 bases and J gave up 6 bases; unmatched junction bases: 6. CDR3 sequence (DNA): TGTGCCAGCAGCGGTAGCGGGAAAGTGGATACGCAGTATTTT. It specifies CASSGSGKVDTQYF.

This rearrangement joins TRBV19 to TRBJ1-5; tentative D call: TRBD1 (5 bases). Trimming left V 1 base short and J 5 bases short, with 15 bases between. Germline-derived CDR1 and CDR2 are LNHDA and SQIVND (reference sequence). This CDR3 has 16 residues. CDR3 bases: TGTGCCAGTAGTATAGTTGCAGGGTGGGGCGATCAGCCCCAGCATTTT. Translated: CASSIVAGWGDQPQHF.

This clone came up a few times. This chain links TRBV7-9 with TRBJ2-3; 9 bases align to TRBD1. The CDR3 loop spans 14 amino acids. The germline V gene has CDR1 SEHNR and CDR2 FQNEAQ (reference sequence). With 4 bases clipped from V and 5 bases from J, the junction kept 4 bases outside the gene matches. For the CDR3, the DNA is TGTGCCAGCAGCTGGCGGACAGGGGTAGATACGCAGTATTTT. Protein sequence: CASSWRTGVDTQYF.

This clone came up a few times. The gene calls are TRBV7-2 and TRBJ1-4; D possibly corresponds to TRBD1 (5 bases). Trimming shortened V by 0 bases and J by 4 bases, and 9 bases separated the two germline ends. This CDR3 is built from 15 residues. The germline gives CDR1 SGHTA, CDR2 FQGNSA. DNA for the CDR3: TGTGCCAGCAGCTTAGCAGGGGTTGATAATGAAAAACTGTTTTTT. Amino acid sequence: CASSLAGVDNEKLFF.

This rearrangement joins TRBV11-2 to TRBJ2-1; D is perhaps TRBD2 (6 bases). The germline gives CDR1 SGHAT, CDR2 FQNNGV. The ends were cut back, 8 bases at V and 2 bases at J, with 13 bases in the middle. The CDR3 is made up of 14 amino acids. CDR3 in amino acids: CASGIGGAYNEQFF. The CDR3, as DNA: TGTGCCAGCGGCATCGGGGGTGCCTACAATGAGCAGTTCTTC.

The J gene is TRBJ2-3, the V gene TRBV4-1; tentatively, D is TRBD2 (6 bases). The CDR3 consists of 16 residues. Trimming pared 4 bases from V and 1 base from J, leaving 15 bases between. Germline V gene lookup returns CDR1 MGHRA and CDR2 YSYEKL. The CDR3: CASSLSGPGGTDTQYF. CDR3 in DNA: TGCGCCAGCAGCCTTAGCGGTCCTGGGGGCACAGATACGCAGTATTTT.

The CDR3 DNA sequence: TGTGCCAGCCGACAGGGGGGCGAGCAGCCCCAGCATTTT. Protein product: CASRQGGEQPQHF. The chain is built from TRBV21-1 and TRBJ1-5; TRBD1 reflects the table's D call only, with no check against the DNA. TRBV21-1 is given as a pseudogene. There are 13 residues in the CDR3.

This clone came up once. V usage is TRBV15 and J usage is TRBJ2-1; D may be TRBD1 (5 bases). CDR1 is LNHNV and CDR2 is YYDKDF in the germline V gene (reference sequence). V was cut by 6 bases and J by 4 bases, with 13 bases left in between. The CDR3 extends over 14 amino acids. The CDR3 reads CATRTQDTYNEQFF. As DNA, the CDR3 is TGTGCCACCAGGACCCAGGACACTTACAATGAGCAGTTCTTC.

This clone was recorded a few times. The chain recombines TRBV10-3 with TRBJ1-3, with 8 bases aligning to TRBD1. Looked up from germline, CDR1 is ENHRY and CDR2 is SYGVKD. J lost 0 bases, V lost 6 bases, and 4 bases had no gene match. The CDR3 consists of 15 residues. The DNA of the CDR3 is TGTGCCATCAGGGAGGGACAGGACTCTGGAAACACCATATATTTT. Translation: CAIREGQDSGNTIYF.

This clone was detected a few times. The rearrangement uses TRBV19 and TRBJ1-3; D ambiguous. CDR1 is LNHDA and CDR2 is SQIVND in the germline V gene (reference sequence). The CDR3 length is 14 residues. The V and J ends lost 3 bases and 2 bases respectively, with 8 bases between them. CDR3 amino acids: CASSMVQAGNTIYF. In DNA, the CDR3 is TGTGCCAGTAGTATGGTCCAGGCTGGAAACACCATATATTTT.

This chain connects TRBV10-2 to TRBJ2-3; 8 bases map to TRBD2. The CDR3 spans 14 residues. Germline V gene lookup returns CDR1 WSHSY and CDR2 SAAADI. Trimming took 7 bases from V and 0 from J; bases not matched to a gene: 3. In nucleotides, the CDR3 is TGCGCCAGCAAACTAGCGGCGAGCACAGATACGCAGTATTTT. It specifies CASKLAASTDTQYF.

The chain joins TRBV7-9 to TRBJ1-6; 7 nucleotides match TRBD1. The CDR3 is made up of 15 amino acids. The germline CDR1 and CDR2 sequences are SEHNR and FQNEAQ (reference sequence). Trimming took 5 bases from V and 1 from J; bases not matched to a gene: 2. The CDR3 sequence: CASSGQVSYNSPLHF. The CDR3 DNA is TGTGCCAGCAGCGGACAGGTATCCTATAATTCACCCCTCCACTTT.

The chain joins TRBV5-6 to TRBJ1-2; D remains unclear. CDR1 SGHDT and CDR2 YYEEEE come from the germline V gene. Trimming stripped 0 bases from V and 6 bases from J, with 6 bases between. This CDR3 has 12 amino acids. CDR3 residues: CASSLGRDGYTF. CDR3 sequence (DNA): TGTGCCAGCAGCTTGGGGAGGGATGGCTACACCTTC.